This T cell receptor beta chain was identified in a study of blood T cell repertoires in COVID-19. Turning to the study itself: Sites across the United States, Italy and Spain contributed samples from acute and convalescent COVID-19. In each case, the material was cDNA or gDNA derived from T cells, B-cell-depleted T cells, or PBMCs.

This table comes from immunoSEQ multiplex PCR, and its TCRdb copy is limited to in-frame clones, with some not included. The sample carries 170,000 or so clones, approximately 88% recorded once. V was pared by 7 bases and J by 0 bases, with 15 bases between. Germline assignment: CDR1 WSHSY and CDR2 SAAADI. CDR3 length equals 15 residues. The specimen was peripheral blood. The chain is built from TRBV10-2 and TRBJ1-1; a weak D match, TRBD1 (5 bases). This sequence was found in a woman in her thirties or forties with COVID-19, enrolled during active disease. In DNA form, the CDR3 reads TGCGCCAGCACCTCGTTTGACAGCTTGAACACTGAAGCTTTCTTT. Amino acid sequence: CASTSFDSLNTEAFF.